The subject of this entry is one TCR beta chain. This clonotype turned up a few times. Its cognate antigen has yet to be identified. No much larger clonotype is one base removed from it; base qualities were not supplied. The data derive from a study of tumor-infiltrating lymphocytes in primary liver carcinoma (dated by TCRdb to about 2017). Broadly, across the study: Hepatocellular carcinoma (four) or combined HCC and intrahepatic cholangiocarcinoma (one) was present in the five patients, who were three men and two women aged 30 to 69 years. Tumors of the five patients were stage T1-T3 N0M0 with maximum diameters of roughly 4.2 to 11 cm. Samples yielded roughly 3.65 to 7.5 million productive TCRbeta reads; read depth did not differ significantly between tissue types. The study combined TCRbeta repertoire sequencing, expression microarrays and whole-exome sequencing across five regions of each liver tumor, with adjacent normal tissue and blood. A total of roughly 35 specimens from 5 patients underwent TCRbeta repertoire sequencing, comprising around 25 tumor regions, 5 adjacent noncancerous liver tissues and 5 peripheral blood samples. Agilent mRNA microarray profiling was performed on the roughly 27 tumor region samples to relate TCRbeta repertoire diversity to the local molecular phenotype. Reproducibility between technical replicate repertoires was high, with correlation coefficients above 0.95 and mean shared-clone rates approximately 0.9.

Total RNA and DNA were co-extracted without cell sorting from roughly 20-30 mg of bulk tissue using the AllPrep DNA/RNA mini kit. Between late 2015 and early 2016, a handful of patients in China with histopathologically diagnosed primary liver carcinoma had their tumors surgically resected. At the time of sampling, the patients were treatment-naive and had chronic HBV infection. Five spatially separated regions were sampled from each tumor: the superior, inferior, left-lateral and right-lateral poles, plus the tumor centre. According to histology, viable tumor cells made up more than 85% of every tumor sample. Each fresh piece of tumor and adjacent tissue was cut in two, with one half stored in RNAlater at -80 degrees C and the other half sent for histology. A constant-region primer and ProtoScript II reverse transcriptase were used to reverse-transcribe TCRbeta-specific cDNA from approximately 550 ng total RNA. Construction of the TCRbeta libraries relied on three nested rounds of multiplex PCR, following a slightly modified ARM-PCR procedure. Each of the first two PCR rounds ran for about 10 cycles using multiplex TRBV1-TRBV30 forward primers together with a Cbeta reverse primer. Sample barcodes and Illumina adapters were added in a final 25-cycle PCR using Deep VentR polymerase. Before sequencing, amplicons between 200 and 500 bp were purified from gel using a QIAquick gel extraction kit. TCRbeta amplicons were sequenced on an Illumina HiSeq 2500 with 250-bp paired-end reads. Per the original workflow: To recover full CDR3 sequences, reads were quality-trimmed using Trimmomatic v0.33 and paired reads were then merged using FLASH v1.2.11. MiGEC v1.2.1b assigned V, D and J germline segments to the rearranged TCRbeta sequences. VDJtools v1.0.0 computed clonotype statistics and Shannon-Wiener diversity indices. Except for diversity analysis, only the 250 most abundant clonotypes of each sample were used in subsequent analyses to reduce sampling bias. TCRdb itself trimmed the public reads at Q25 with fastp, ran MiXCR and retained productive beta chains. All rows with the same CDR3 protein become a single entry with the most common DNA and genes. The authors' filters were not applied to this entry. Recorded for this sample are fewer than 150,000 distinct CDR3 sequences; less than 80% of them occurred a single time. Approximately 9.7% of the sample belongs to the ten largest clones.

Broader findings and caveats from the paper: A significantly larger repertoire fraction was made up by the top 250 clones in tumors than in blood (p = 0.039). Pairs of tumor regions showed greater repertoire overlap (mean approximately 35%) than tumor-adjacent pairs (roughly 17%) or tumor-blood pairs (about 15%), which is consistent with antigen-driven expansion. Only about 7-25% of top clones were found in all five regions of a tumor, suggesting spatial heterogeneity of tumor-infiltrating T cells. Because the samples were bulk and unsorted, CD4+ and CD8+ T cell repertoires could not be compared. Only the TCR beta chain was sequenced, which likely underestimates true repertoire diversity because unpaired alpha chains were not captured. With just four or five patients in the study, the authors point out that the findings should be validated in a larger study.

The CDR3, cysteine through phenylalanine, is 17 amino acids long. Here the CDR3 DNA is all that survives: 51 bases in frame from base 1. The germline V gene encodes CDR1 SGHVS and CDR2 FQNEAQ. V loses 1 base at its end and J loses 1 base; junction bases beyond the gene matches: 8. The sequenced sample consisted of liver tumor tissue from sampling region 1. In light of the paper, this sample's cell subset or site label describes: tumor region T1, superior pole. The chain is made from TRBV7-8 and TRBJ1-1; TRBD1 matches 8 bases in the middle. The TCR originated in a woman aged 60 to 75 with primary liver carcinoma and hepatitis B virus infection. CDR3 region: CASSLVFQGAQNTEAFF. The nucleotides are TGTGCCAGCAGCTTAGTATTCCAGGGGGCCCAGAACACTGAAGCTTTCTTT.